The rows below give T cell receptor beta chains drawn from one sample of a study of blood T cells in healthy people across ages. TCRdb itself ran the 5' RACE reads through MiXCR, one entry per CDR3 protein. The sample has roughly 1,300,000 distinct CDR3 sequences; 59% are singletons. The material sequenced was blood. The receptor source for this set is a man younger than 35 in good health. CDR3s leave out the opening cysteine and the closing phenylalanine or tryptophan. Fields, in order: J gene, V gene, CDR3 protein.

J gene: TRBJ2-1; V gene: TRBV27; CDR3 protein: ASSLFISGGYNEQF
J gene: TRBJ1-1; V gene: TRBV4-1; CDR3 protein: TSSHLGGTEAF
J gene: TRBJ2-1; V gene: TRBV6-6; CDR3 protein: ASSATGTGVYNEQF
J gene: TRBJ2-2; V gene: TRBV4-1; CDR3 protein: ASSPRTGRDTGELF
J gene: TRBJ2-3; V gene: TRBV6-5; CDR3 protein: ARSYGPGTLGDTQY
J gene: TRBJ2-3; V gene: TRBV5-6; CDR3 protein: ASSQLSAGVLGTQY
J gene: TRBJ1-2; V gene: TRBV6-6; CDR3 protein: ASSKHGDRAFGGYT
J gene: TRBJ1-5; V gene: TRBV18; CDR3 protein: ASSGQGGNQPQH
J gene: TRBJ2-7; V gene: TRBV29-1; CDR3 protein: SVEQGYEQY
J gene: -; V gene: TRBV13; CDR3 protein: ASSRGLAGEQY
J gene: TRBJ1-5; V gene: TRBV4-1; CDR3 protein: ASSQGQGAGQPQH
J gene: TRBJ2-3; V gene: TRBV27; CDR3 protein: ASSWAGRSSNTQY
J gene: TRBJ2-7; V gene: TRBV12-3/TRBV12-4; CDR3 protein: ASSSRGYPYEQY
J gene: TRBJ2-3; V gene: TRBV7-2; CDR3 protein: ASSSPAGPTDTQY
J gene: TRBJ1-2; V gene: TRBV6-6; CDR3 protein: ASMDRLGSYGYT
J gene: TRBJ2-1; V gene: TRBV5-1; CDR3 protein: ASSDLGAGGYNEQF
J gene: TRBJ2-1; V gene: TRBV6-6; CDR3 protein: ASADRANEQF
J gene: TRBJ1-1; V gene: TRBV25-1; CDR3 protein: ASSHGALGTEAF
J gene: TRBJ2-7; V gene: TRBV4-1; CDR3 protein: ASSVTPSPRYEQY
J gene: TRBJ2-1; V gene: TRBV20-1; CDR3 protein: SAPARAGKEF
J gene: TRBJ1-4; V gene: TRBV28; CDR3 protein: ASSQGGDGEKLF
J gene: TRBJ2-3; V gene: TRBV27; CDR3 protein: ASSTSGLGDTQY